The sequence of this T cell receptor (beta chain) was determined in a study of neoadjuvant nivolumab and ipilimumab in lung cancer. General study findings and limits: Resected tumors had greater TCR richness and clonality than uninvolved lung. Pretherapy blood TCR richness correlated positively with resected tumor richness. Only two of four nivolumab-treated tumors gained richness and clonality by surgery. TCR clonality did not significantly correlate with pathologic tumor regression.

Details on this clone: Its target is not known.

The CDR3 length is 15 residues. V was shortened by 7 bases and J by 0 bases, with 16 bases between the two germline ends. The germline V gene encodes CDR1 SGHKS and CDR2 YYEKEE (reference sequence). Assay used: immunoSEQ multiplex PCR; TCRdb lists only in-frame clones, some missing. The sample records about 33,000 clones, about 92% being singletons. The origin of this receptor is an adult with non-small cell lung cancer. The material sequenced was peripheral blood, taken after neoadjuvant nivolumab, alone or with ipilimumab, at or shortly before surgery. This sequence joins TRBV5-5 and TRBJ1-1, with D hard to call. This CDR3 is CASGDLWSMNTEAFF. The CDR3 coding sequence is TGTGCCAGCGGAGATTTGTGGAGCATGAACACTGAAGCTTTCTTT. The whole variable domain, filled in from reference TRBV5-5 and TRBJ1-1, reads DAGVTQSPTHLIKTRGQQVTLRCSPISGHKSVSWYQQVLGQGPQFIFQYYEKEERGRGNFPDRFSARQFPNYSSELNVNALLLGDSALYLCASGDLWSMNTEAFFGQGTRLTVV.